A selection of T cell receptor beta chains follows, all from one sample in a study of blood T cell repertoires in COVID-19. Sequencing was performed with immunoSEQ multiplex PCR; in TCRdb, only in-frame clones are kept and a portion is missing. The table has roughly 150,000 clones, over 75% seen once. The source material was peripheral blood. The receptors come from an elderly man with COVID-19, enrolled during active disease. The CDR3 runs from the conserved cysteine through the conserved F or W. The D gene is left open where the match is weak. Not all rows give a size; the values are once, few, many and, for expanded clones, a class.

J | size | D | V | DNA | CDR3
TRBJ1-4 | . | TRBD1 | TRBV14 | TGTGCCAGCAGCCAACGACAGGGGGGCACTAATGAAAAACTGTTTTTT | CASSQRQGGTNEKLFF
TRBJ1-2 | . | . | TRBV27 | TGTGCCAGCAGTTTACGGGTAGGGGGTCCAGCTAACTATGGCTACACCTTC | CASSLRVGGPANYGYTF
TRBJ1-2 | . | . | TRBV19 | TGTGCCAGTACAAGTGGAGGGTATGGCTACACCTTC | CASTSGGYGYTF
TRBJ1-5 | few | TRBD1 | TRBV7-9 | TGTACCAGCAGCTTATCGGGACAGGGATATCAGCCCCAGCATTTT | CTSSLSGQGYQPQHF
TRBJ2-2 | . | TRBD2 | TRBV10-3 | TGTGCCATCAGGGGACTAGCGGGGGCCAACACCGGGGAGCTGTTTTTT | CAIRGLAGANTGELFF
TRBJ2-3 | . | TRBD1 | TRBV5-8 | TGTGCCAGCAGCTTTGAGGGGGCCAGCACAGATACGCAGTATTTT | CASSFEGASTDTQYF
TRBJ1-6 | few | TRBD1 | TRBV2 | TGTGCCAGCGGGGACAGGGGGCCAATTAATTCACCCCTCCACTTT | CASGDRGPINSPLHF
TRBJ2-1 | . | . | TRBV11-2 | TGTGCCAGCAGCTTAGGAGGGATAGGGTACAATGAGCAGTTCTTC | CASSLGGIGYNEQFF
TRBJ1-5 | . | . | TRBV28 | TGTGCCAGCGGGAGTCAGGGGATTCTTAGCAATCAGCCCCAGCATTTT | CASGSQGILSNQPQHF
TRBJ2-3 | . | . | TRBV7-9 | TGTGCCAGCAGCTTACTGGGGGCCGCGACAGATACGCAGTATTTT | CASSLLGAATDTQYF
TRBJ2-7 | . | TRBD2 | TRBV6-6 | TGTGCCAGCAGTTACTCGACCAGCGGGGGGGCACACGAGCAGTACTTC | CASSYSTSGGAHEQYF
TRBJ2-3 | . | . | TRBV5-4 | TGTGCCAGCACCCGCTCCCCGGGGGATACGCAGTATTTT | CASTRSPGDTQYF
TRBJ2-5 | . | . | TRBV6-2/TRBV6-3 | TGTGCCAGCAGTACCCGTACTAGGAGGGTCCAAGAGACCCAGTACTTC | CASSTRTRRVQETQYF
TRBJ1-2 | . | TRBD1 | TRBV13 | TGTGCCAGCAGCCCCGGGGGACAGGTCTATGGCTACACCTTC | CASSPGGQVYGYTF
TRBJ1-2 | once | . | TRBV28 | TGTGCCAGCCTGAATTGGCCCGGGGGAGACTATGGCTACACCTTC | CASLNWPGGDYGYTF
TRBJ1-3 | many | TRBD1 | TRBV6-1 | TGTGCCAGCAGTGGAGAGGGGGCCTGGTGGGGAAACACCATATATTTT | CASSGEGAWWGNTIYF
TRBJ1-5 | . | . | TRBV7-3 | TGTGCCAGCAGCTTAGGACAAAATCAGCCCCAGCATTTT | CASSLGQNQPQHF
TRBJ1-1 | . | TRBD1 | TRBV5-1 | TGCGCCAGCAGCTTGGGACAGGGGGCGGGTGAAGCTTTCTTT | CASSLGQGAGEAFF
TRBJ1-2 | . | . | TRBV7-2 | TGTGCCAGCAGCTTTGGTCGGGGGGCTAACTATGGCTACACCTTC | CASSFGRGANYGYTF
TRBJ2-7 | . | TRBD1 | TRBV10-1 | TGCGCCAGCAGTGAGGGACAGGGGTTGGCCTACGAGCAGTACTTC | CASSEGQGLAYEQYF
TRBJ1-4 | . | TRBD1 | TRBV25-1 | TGTGCCAGCAGTGAAACAGGGGCTGAAAAACTGTTTTTT | CASSETGAEKLFF
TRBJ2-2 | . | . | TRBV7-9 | TGTGCCAGCAGCACAAACACCGGGGAGCTGTTTTTT | CASSTNTGELFF
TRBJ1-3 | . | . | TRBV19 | TGTGCCAGTAGTATAGATCCGGGAACCTCTGGAAACACCATATATTTT | CASSIDPGTSGNTIYF
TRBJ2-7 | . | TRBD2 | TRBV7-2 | TGTGCCAGCAGCTTCGTCTCCGGGGGGGCCGGCTTTGACGAGCAGTACTTC | CASSFVSGGAGFDEQYF
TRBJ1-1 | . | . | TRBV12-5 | TGTGCTAGCGATAGAAGAGAATCGGACACTGAAGCTTTCTTT | CASDRRESDTEAFF
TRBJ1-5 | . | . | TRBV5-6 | TGTGCCAGCAGCCTCTTGAACGGGGAACAGCCCCAGCATTTT | CASSLLNGEQPQHF
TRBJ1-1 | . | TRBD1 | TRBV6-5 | TGTGCCAGCAGCCCGACAGGGGGAAGGCCTGAAGCTTTCTTT | CASSPTGGRPEAFF
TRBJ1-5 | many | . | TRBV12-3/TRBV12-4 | TGTGCCAGCAGTCCCGCGGGGCGCCAGCCCCAGCATTTT | CASSPAGRQPQHF
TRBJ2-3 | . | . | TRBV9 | TGTGCCAGCAGCGATAGCCCGGGCACAGATACGCAGTATTTT | CASSDSPGTDTQYF
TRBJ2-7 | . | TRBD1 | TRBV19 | TGTGCCAGTAGTACCCCCGGGACAGCCACCTACGAGCAGTACTTC | CASSTPGTATYEQYF
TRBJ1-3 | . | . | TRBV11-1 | TGTGCCAGCAGCTTAGCCGGGGTCCGGAGGTCTGGAAACACCATATATTTT | CASSLAGVRRSGNTIYF
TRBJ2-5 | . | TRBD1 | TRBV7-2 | TGTGCCAGCAGCAAGGGGACAGAAAGTTGGCCTCAGGTGACCCAGTACTTC | CASSKGTESWPQVTQYF
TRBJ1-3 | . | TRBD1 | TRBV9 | TGTGCCAGCAGCGTAGACGACAGGGGTCTGTACTCTGGAAACACCATATATTTT | CASSVDDRGLYSGNTIYF
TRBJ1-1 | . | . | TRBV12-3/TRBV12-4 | TGTGCCAGCAATAAATTGACAGACACTGAAGCTTTCTTT | CASNKLTDTEAFF
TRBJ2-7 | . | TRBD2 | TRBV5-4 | TGTGCCAGCAGCTTATCGACCGGGGGGGTACCCTACGAGCAGTACTTC | CASSLSTGGVPYEQYF
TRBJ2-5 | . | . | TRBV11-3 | TGTGCCAGCAGCTTGATAGACACCCAAGAGACCCAGTACTTC | CASSLIDTQETQYF
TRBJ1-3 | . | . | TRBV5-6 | TGTGCCAGCAGCTCCGGGGGACGACGGGACACCATATATTTT | CASSSGGRRDTIYF
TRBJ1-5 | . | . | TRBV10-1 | TGCGCCACCTCCGAGGGTAATCAGCCCCAGCATTTT | CATSEGNQPQHF
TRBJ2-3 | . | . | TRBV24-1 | TGTGCCACCAGTGATTCGGACTCCCCCACAGATACGCAGTATTTT | CATSDSDSPTDTQYF
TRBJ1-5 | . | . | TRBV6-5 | TGTGCCAGCAATAATCGGGACTATAGCAATCAGCCCCAGCATTTT | CASNNRDYSNQPQHF
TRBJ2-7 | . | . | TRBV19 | TGTGCCAGTAGTATAGACGCAGGGTCTTCCCAACCCTACGAGCAGTACTTC | CASSIDAGSSQPYEQYF
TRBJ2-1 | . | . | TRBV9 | TGTGCCAGCAGCAGCCTCACGGGGGGCGGCTACAATGAGCAGTTCTTC | CASSSLTGGGYNEQFF
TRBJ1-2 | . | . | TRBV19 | TGTGCCAGTACACCGAATAGTGGCTATGGCTACACCTTC | CASTPNSGYGYTF
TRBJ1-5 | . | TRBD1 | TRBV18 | TGTGCCAGCTCACCAACCGGGACAGGGGGCAATCAGCCCCAGCATTTT | CASSPTGTGGNQPQHF
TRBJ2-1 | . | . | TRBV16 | TGTGCCAGCAGCCAATCCCTCTTTGACAAGGAGCAGTTCTTC | CASSQSLFDKEQFF
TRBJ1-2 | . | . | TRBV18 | . | CASSSGQGYGYTF
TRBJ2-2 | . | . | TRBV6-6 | TGTGCCAGCACCAGGGCGGGAACCACCGGGGAGCTGTTTTTT | CASTRAGTTGELFF
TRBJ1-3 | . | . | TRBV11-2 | TGTGCCAGCAGCTTAGCAGGTGATTCTGGAAACACCATATATTTT | CASSLAGDSGNTIYF